This T cell receptor beta chain was captured in a study of blood T cell repertoires in COVID-19. Study processing details: For nucleated cells, counts were estimated from reference gene primer amplification. Produced via immunoSEQ multiplex PCR; TCRdb's table is partial and in-frame only. That table furnishes V, J and clone size, whereas the DNA furnished D and trimming. The repertoire has about 400,000 clones, 88% of them found once; the top ten carry 2% to 2.5%. Germline-derived CDR1 and CDR2 are SGDLS and YYNGEE. The length of the CDR3 is 13 residues. V was trimmed by 0 bases and J by 2 bases, leaving 5 bases between them. For this clone: At the DNA level, this CDR3 is encoded by other sequences in the same sample as well.

The chain employs TRBV9 and TRBJ1-1; D is unresolved. This receptor was taken from a woman between 35 and 50 years old with acute COVID-19. The specimen was PBMCs or T cells enriched from blood (not recorded which). CDR3 residues: CASSVDSNTEAFF. CDR3 nucleotide sequence: TGTGCCAGCAGCGTAGACAGCAACACTGAAGCTTTCTTT.